This entry is about one T cell receptor (beta chain). As yet, its antigen is unknown. A read error may produce the germline difference seen at one junction end. Some clones are missing from TCRdb's copy, which holds only in-frame ones; the method was immunoSEQ multiplex PCR. Of 86,000 or so clones in the sample, roughly 86% were seen once. This specimen comes from a study of T cells in localized non-small cell lung cancer. Study-wide results and limits: A single tumor region was sequenced, leaving heterogeneity possible. Elevated circulating T cell density in blood was associated with longer overall survival. For the top 100 tumor clones, a median about 62 also appeared in adjacent lung. In uninvolved adjacent lung, T cell clonality reached its highest value, exceeding tumor.

The germline V gene has CDR1 SSHAT and CDR2 FNYEAQ (reference sequence). This CDR3 is 14 amino acids long. The sequence was collected from a man aged 40 to 75 with stage I lung adenocarcinoma. J is TRBJ2-3 and V is TRBV7-7, with no clear D. The sample consisted of peripheral blood, taken before any cancer treatment. CDR3 region: CASSLGGEADTQYF. The DNA for the CDR3 is TGTGCTAGCAGCCTAGGCGGCGAAGCCGATACGCAGTATTTT.